These T cell receptor beta chains were read from a single sample in a study of T cells in Graves' hyperthyroidism and ophthalmopathy. TCRdb re-called the multiplex PCR reads with MiXCR, one entry per CDR3 protein. The repertoire holds around 800,000 distinct CDR3 sequences, with around 39% as singletons. The specimen sequenced was blood. The receptor set was obtained from a man aged 18 to 30 with Graves' hyperthyroidism. The CDR3 runs from the conserved cysteine through the conserved F or W. D genes are given only for firm matches. Size values are once, few and many counts, or a class for expanded clones, and some rows have none.

cdr3_nt | cdr3_aa | d_call | v_call | clone_size | j_call
TGTGCCAGCAGCTCCCAAGACCCCTACGAGCAGTACTTC | CASSSQDPYEQYF | - | TRBV9 | - | TRBJ2-7
TGTGCCAGCCTCGGTCTGAATTCACCCCTCCACTTT | CASLGLNSPLHF | - | TRBV19 | - | TRBJ1-6
TGTGCCAGCAGCCCCACGACCGGAGAGTCTGGAAACACCATATATTTT | CASSPTTGESGNTIYF | - | TRBV7-9 | - | TRBJ1-3
TGTGCCATCAGTGACAGGGTGAACACTGAAGCTTTCTTT | CAISDRVNTEAFF | - | TRBV10-3 | many | TRBJ1-1
TGCGCCAGCAGCGCATACCGGACAGGAGGCTACGAGCAGTACTTC | CASSAYRTGGYEQYF | TRBD1 | TRBV5-1 | - | TRBJ2-7
TGCAGCGTTGCCTTGGGACAGCACTATGGCTACACCTTC | CSVALGQHYGYTF | TRBD1 | TRBV29-1 | many | TRBJ1-2
TGTGCCAGCACCAACCGGGCCGAAAAACTGTTTTTT | CASTNRAEKLFF | - | TRBV6-6 | - | TRBJ1-4
TGTGCCAGCAGCTTAGGGTCCGCTCCGGATTCACCCCTCCACTTT | CASSLGSAPDSPLHF | - | TRBV7-9 | many | TRBJ1-6
TGTGCCAGCAGCGTAGAGGCAGGGAACACTGAAGCTTTCTTT | CASSVEAGNTEAFF | - | TRBV9 | - | TRBJ1-1
TGCGGCGTTGGACTAGCAGTTTCTAGGACCCAGTACTTC | CGVGLAVSRTQYF | TRBD2 | TRBV29-1 | few | TRBJ2-5
TGTGCCAGCAGACGCTACGAGCAGTACTTC | CASRRYEQYF | - | TRBV7-9 | few | TRBJ2-7
TGTGCCAGCAGCTTACCGGAGCAGGGGTCCTACGAGCAGTACTTC | CASSLPEQGSYEQYF | - | TRBV7-2 | few | TRBJ2-7
TGTGCCACCAGCAGAGAGGGGACAGGCGGAGAGCAGTACTTC | CATSREGTGGEQYF | TRBD1 | TRBV15 | many | TRBJ2-7
TGTGCCAGCAGCTTAGAGCTTTACTCTGGAAACACCATATATTTT | CASSLELYSGNTIYF | - | TRBV13 | - | TRBJ1-3
TGCAGCGTTACCGGGGAAACGCGGAACACTGAAGCTTTCTTT | CSVTGETRNTEAFF | - | TRBV29-1 | many | TRBJ1-1
TGTGCCTCCGGGACAGGGGAGGGCGAGCAGTACTTC | CASGTGEGEQYF | TRBD1 | TRBV30 | - | TRBJ2-7
TGCAGCGCTGACCTACAGGGGGCGGGTGAAAAACTGTTTTTT | CSADLQGAGEKLFF | TRBD1 | TRBV29-1 | once | TRBJ1-4
TGTGCCAGCAGCGTAGGACAGCCTGGTACCTACGAGCAGTACTTC | CASSVGQPGTYEQYF | - | TRBV9 | - | TRBJ2-7
TGTGCCAGCAGATCTAGCGGGGGCGAGCAGTACTTC | CASRSSGGEQYF | TRBD2 | TRBV7-2 | many | TRBJ2-7
TGTGCCAGCAGCTTAGTGGGGACAGGAGAATGCGAGCAGTACTTC | CASSLVGTGECEQYF | TRBD1 | TRBV7-9 | - | TRBJ2-7
TGTGCCACCAGCAGAGATCTAACAGGGGGAGTAGAAAAACTGTTTTTT | CATSRDLTGGVEKLFF | TRBD1 | TRBV15 | many | TRBJ1-4
TGTGCCAGCAGTGTACAGGGCGCCAGGTCACCCCTCCACTTT | CASSVQGARSPLHF | - | TRBV2 | many | TRBJ1-6
TGTGCCATCAGTGTTAAGGGGGAGGGCGAGCAGTACTTC | CAISVKGEGEQYF | - | TRBV10-3 | many | TRBJ2-7
TGCGCCAGCAGCTTGGAGGGGTCGCACAATGAAAAACTGTTTTTT | CASSLEGSHNEKLFF | - | TRBV5-1 | few | TRBJ1-4
TGTGCCAGCAGCTCATGGGGAACTAATGAAAAACTGTTTTTT | CASSSWGTNEKLFF | - | TRBV7-2 | - | TRBJ1-4
TGTGCCAGCAGCCACGAGGGATGGCGCTCGAACGAAGAGACCCAGTACTTC | CASSHEGWRSNEETQYF | - | TRBV7-9 | few | TRBJ2-5
TGTGCCAGCTCAAGGAGGACCGTAGGGGACACTGAAGCTTTCTTT | CASSRRTVGDTEAFF | - | TRBV15 | - | TRBJ1-1
TGTGCCATCAGTGAGTACAGGCACAACTATGGCTACACCATATATTTT | CAISEYRHNYGYTIYF | - | TRBV10-3 | once | TRBJ1-3
TGTGCCAGCAGCTTAGCTGTGGGACAGGATACCTACGAGCAGTACTTC | CASSLAVGQDTYEQYF | TRBD1 | TRBV7-2 | - | TRBJ2-7
TGTGCCAGCAGTTTAGGACAGGGCCTCAATTCACCCCTCCACTTT | CASSLGQGLNSPLHF | TRBD1 | TRBV12-3/TRBV12-4 | few | TRBJ1-6
TGTGCCAGCAGCTCAGTCGCGGGAGGCTCCGGGGCGGGCGCCTACGAGCAGTACTTC | CASSSVAGGSGAGAYEQYF | TRBD2 | TRBV7-2 | - | TRBJ2-7
TGTGCCAGCAGCGCGGGGGGGACCAATCAGCCCCAGCATTTT | CASSAGGTNQPQHF | - | TRBV7-8 | - | TRBJ1-5
TGCGCCAGCAGCCACACAGGGACGGAAAATGGCTACACCTTC | CASSHTGTENGYTF | - | TRBV4-1 | - | TRBJ1-2
TGCAGTGCCAGACGAGCAGAAAGCTCCTATAATTCACCCCTCCACTTT | CSARRAESSYNSPLHF | - | TRBV20-1 | once | TRBJ1-6
TGTGCCAGCAGCTTTCACCGACAAGCAGCAGGAAACACCATATATTTT | CASSFHRQAAGNTIYF | - | TRBV7-9 | few | TRBJ1-3
TGTGCCAGCAGCCGTACAGGGGGCGCGAACACCGGGGAGCTGCTTTTT | CASSRTGGANTGELLF | TRBD1 | TRBV14 | - | TRBJ2-2
TGTGCCAGCAGCCCGATGGGCTCCGCCGAACTGTTTTTT | CASSPMGSAELFF | - | TRBV7-9 | - | TRBJ1-4
TGTGCCAGCAGGGGGGTACGCGGCTACACCTTC | CASRGVRGYTF | - | TRBV6-1 | - | TRBJ1-2
TGTGCCATCAGTGAGGGACAGAGGAACACTGAAGCTTTCTTT | CAISEGQRNTEAFF | - | TRBV10-3 | - | TRBJ1-1
TGCAGCGTGAGCAGCGGGAACACTGAAGCTTTCTTT | CSVSSGNTEAFF | - | TRBV29-1 | - | TRBJ1-1
TGTGCCACCAGCGACTACGGGACAGGGGACGGCTACACCTTC | CATSDYGTGDGYTF | TRBD1 | TRBV24-1 | - | TRBJ1-2
TGTGCCAGCACCCCCCCGGGGGCAAACTACGAGCAGTACTTC | CASTPPGANYEQYF | - | TRBV6-1 | - | TRBJ2-7
TGTGCCAGCAGCTTGGGAGGCAGGGGAAACTACGAGCAGTACTTC | CASSLGGRGNYEQYF | - | TRBV5-4 | - | TRBJ2-7
TGCGCCAGCAGCTTGGGGGATCGGTCGGGGGAGCAGTACTTC | CASSLGDRSGEQYF | - | TRBV5-1 | few | TRBJ2-7
TGTGCCAGCAGTTTTGGGGATGGGGGCACTGAAGCTTTCTTT | CASSFGDGGTEAFF | - | TRBV12-3/TRBV12-4 | - | TRBJ1-1
TGTGCCAGCAGCTTAACTACAGGAAACTATGGCTACACCTTC | CASSLTTGNYGYTF | - | TRBV7-2 | few | TRBJ1-2
TGTGCCAGCAGGACAGGGGCGTCGGTGGGCTACACCTTC | CASRTGASVGYTF | TRBD1 | TRBV6-5 | - | TRBJ1-2
TGTGCCAGCAGCGGTCCGGACAGGGGCACTGAAGCTTTCTTT | CASSGPDRGTEAFF | TRBD1 | TRBV9 | - | TRBJ1-1
TGTGCCAGCAGCCCGTGGCAGACGTCGGGAGAGACCCAGCATTTT | CASSPWQTSGETQHF | - | TRBV7-2 | - | TRBJ1-5
TGTGCCAGCAGCTTGGGCTACCGGGACCCTTATGGCTACACCTTC | CASSLGYRDPYGYTF | - | TRBV5-6 | once | TRBJ1-2
TGCAGTGCTAAGACAGGGGGCGCCCCCTACGAGCAGTACTTC | CSAKTGGAPYEQYF | TRBD1 | TRBV20-1 | few | TRBJ2-7
TGCAGCTCCACCGGCGGGGCCGGGGAGCTGTTTTTT | CSSTGGAGELFF | - | TRBV29-1 | - | TRBJ2-2
TGTGCCAGCAGTGTTATGTCCGGGTCGAACGCCCCCGGACCCCTCCGCGGGGAGCTGTTTTTT | CASSVMSGSNAPGPLRGELFF | - | TRBV25-1 | few | TRBJ2-2